This paragraph reports one T cell receptor (beta chain). The antigen is unknown. This sample was taken from a study of T cells in narcolepsy. General study results and limits: Autoreactive clonotypes reportedly recurred in blood of same and different patients, not controls. Autoreactive HCRT-specific and TRIB2-specific clonotypes were marked in same-patient CSF-versus-blood CD4+ comparisons.

Sequencing was performed with immunoSEQ multiplex PCR; in TCRdb, only in-frame clones are kept and a portion is missing. The table includes just over 40,000 clones, roughly 88% detected once. V lost 2 bases and J 5 bases, leaving 8 bases between the germline ends. From germline, CDR1 is SGHDT and CDR2 YYEEEE. The length of the CDR3 is 14 residues. Sequenced material: CD45RA- memory CD4+ T cells from PBMCs. The sequence derives from a human donor with narcolepsy. This chain joins TRBV5-6 and TRBJ1-6; D not certain. The CDR3: CASSFGDNNSPLHF. CDR3 in DNA: TGTGCCAGCAGCTTCGGGGATAATAATTCACCCCTCCACTTT.